The 23 T cell receptor beta chains given below trace back to one sample, sequenced in a study of T-cell reconstitution after alpha-beta-depleted transplantation in children. As it was prepared, the TCRbeta library received unique molecular identifiers. MiXCR was run by TCRdb on the PCR reads, yielding one entry per CDR3 protein. This repertoire shows a few hundred thousand distinct CDR3 sequences, 10% to 15% found once; its top ten account for 2.2%. The input for sequencing was PBMCs, mostly from graft donor cells, taken 360 days after TCRalphabeta/CD19-depleted stem cell transplant. Receptors were obtained from a male patient younger than 18 who had a stem cell transplant for acute myeloid leukemia, so the T cells may come from the graft donor.

This clonotype was observed many times. The chain couples TRBV29-1 to TRBJ2-7; D is perhaps TRBD2 (6 bases). Between the trimmed V and J ends, which lost 6 bases and 0 bases, there was a span of 15 bases. The CDR3 is 14 residues long. The germline gives CDR1 SQVTM, CDR2 ANQGSEA. The CDR3 sequence is CSVSQRADSYEQYF. The CDR3 coding sequence is TGCAGCGTCTCCCAGCGGGCCGACTCCTACGAGCAGTACTTC.

The chain is built from TRBV7-2 and TRBJ2-7; 8 nucleotides align to TRBD2. The CDR3 sequence is 15 residues long. V lost 1 base to trimming and J lost 5 bases; unmatched junction nucleotides: 7. Germline V lookup: CDR1 SGHTA, CDR2 FQGNSA. The CDR3: CASSLVSSGNNEQYF. The CDR3 DNA reads TGTGCCAGCAGCTTAGTTAGTAGCGGGAACAACGAGCAGTACTTC.

For this clonotype: Relative to the germline gene, one junction end is altered; a read error may explain this. This chain joins TRBV20-1 and TRBJ2-1; 9 bases are shared with TRBD2. This CDR3 has 15 residues. Germline V gene data show CDR1 as DFQATT and CDR2 as SNEGSKA (reference sequence). This CDR3 reads CCARDGTSSYNEQFF. The CDR3 DNA is TGCTGTGCTAGAGACGGGACTAGCAGTTACAATGAGCAGTTCTTC.

V is TRBV12-3 or TRBV12-4 and J is TRBJ2-2; 7 nucleotides align to TRBD1. The ends lost 3 bases at V and 6 bases at J; junction bases unmatched: 25. The CDR3 totals 21 residues. The CDR3 DNA is TGTGCCAGCAGTTTGTCCGGTCCGAGACAGGGCAGCCCCAATCGGGCCGGGGAGCTGTTTTTT. This translates into CASSLSGPRQGSPNRAGELFF.

This clonotype has just a few counts. V gene TRBV5-1 combines with J gene TRBJ2-7, with 9 nucleotides matching TRBD1. J lost 6 bases, V lost 4 bases, and 8 bases had no gene match. The CDR3 loop spans 14 amino acids. Per the germline V gene, CDR1 is SGHRS and CDR2 is YFSETQ. DNA of the CDR3: TGCGCCAGCAGCGCCGGGACAGGGCCAGCCGAGCAGTACTTC. Translating it yields CASSAGTGPAEQYF.

This clonotype appeared a single time. The CDR3 coding sequence is TGTGCCAGCAGACTCGGGAAGACCCAGTACTTC. Translating it yields CASRLGKTQYF. The V gene is TRBV6-6, the J gene TRBJ2-5; possible D gene TRBD2, 5 bases. Looked up from germline, CDR1 is MNHNY and CDR2 is SVGAGI (reference sequence). Trimming left V 6 bases short and J 6 bases short, with 8 bases between. CDR3 length equals 11 residues.

Comments on this clonotype: Since the CDR3 does not end with the conserved phenylalanine or tryptophan, this likely comes from a read error. The rearrangement joins TRBV29-1 to TRBJ1-4; D might be TRBD1 (6 bases). The germline CDR1 and CDR2 sequences are SQVTM and ANQGSEA. The ends were cut back, 6 bases at V and 5 bases at J, with 10 bases in the middle. This CDR3 is built from 12 residues. The CDR3 coding sequence is TGCAGCGTGACAGGAGTCAATGAAAAACTGTTTTGT. It encodes CSVTGVNEKLFC.

The table lists this clonotype with a few counts. The rearrangement joins TRBV28 to TRBJ2-1; 16 bases map to TRBD2. The CDR3 length is 21 residues. Germline lookup yields CDR1 MDHEN and CDR2 SYDVKM. With V trimmed by 5 bases and J by 7 bases, 20 bases remained unmatched. The CDR3 region is CASSMQPGLAGGTYHDNEQFF. In DNA, the CDR3 is TGTGCCAGCAGTATGCAGCCGGGACTAGCGGGAGGGACGTACCACGATAATGAGCAGTTCTTC.

This clonotype was recorded at least ten times. The CDR3 DNA reads TGTGCCAGCAGCCAATCCAGGACGCAGGGTGAAGCTTTCTTT. Translated, it gives CASSQSRTQGEAFF. The rearrangement joins TRBV3-1 to TRBJ1-1; possibly TRBD1 for D (5 bases). CDR1 and CDR2 from the germline V gene are LGHDT and YNNKEL (reference sequence). V was shortened by 2 bases and J by 7 bases, with 14 bases between the two germline ends. CDR3 length: 14 amino acids.

This chain links TRBV5-1 with TRBJ1-5; D is undetermined. Germline V lookup: CDR1 SGHRS, CDR2 YFSETQ. Trimming left V 4 bases short and J 0 bases short, with 11 bases between. The CDR3 sequence is 15 residues long. The CDR3 coding sequence is TGCGCCAGCAGCCTACCTCATGATAGCAATCAGCCCCAGCATTTT. It specifies CASSLPHDSNQPQHF. Using reference TRBV5-1 and TRBJ1-5 for the parts outside the CDR3, the full variable domain is KAGVTQTPRYLIKTRGQQVTLSCSPISGHRSVSWYQQTPGQGLQFLFEYFSETQRNKGNFPGRFSGRQFSNSRSEMNVSTLELGDSALYLCASSLPHDSNQPQHFGDGTRLSIL.

This clonotype was counted many times. The chain links TRBV15 to TRBJ2-5; D is unresolved. Trimming stripped 1 base from V and 1 base from J, with 4 bases between. Germline assignment: CDR1 LNHNV and CDR2 YYDKDF (reference sequence). The CDR3 totals 13 residues. CDR3 DNA: TGTGCCACCAGCAGAGGTACCCAAGAGACCCAGTACTTC. Protein: CATSRGTQETQYF.

The table lists this clonotype with a few counts. J is TRBJ2-5 and V is TRBV5-1; the match to TRBD1 covers 7 bases. Looked up from germline, CDR1 is SGHRS and CDR2 is YFSETQ. The CDR3 contains 16 residues. The J segment lost 0 bases and the V segment lost 4 bases, leaving 9 bases of the junction unmatched. CDR3 amino acids: CASSEQGKPYQETQYF. Written as DNA, the CDR3 is TGCGCCAGCAGCGAACAGGGGAAACCGTACCAAGAGACCCAGTACTTC. The full variable domain, completed using reference TRBV5-1 and TRBJ2-5, is KAGVTQTPRYLIKTRGQQVTLSCSPISGHRSVSWYQQTPGQGLQFLFEYFSETQRNKGNFPGRFSGRQFSNSRSEMNVSTLELGDSALYLCASSEQGKPYQETQYFGPGTRLLVL.

This clonotype was counted only a few times. The chain is built from TRBV10-3 and TRBJ2-2, with TRBD1 matching 7 bases. V was clipped by 0 bases and J by 1 base; unmatched bases: 8. Germline V gives CDR1 ENHRY, CDR2 SYGVKD. This CDR3 is built from 18 residues. The CDR3 DNA is TGTGCCATCAGTGAGTCGAAATCTGGGACAGAGAACACCGGGGAGCTGTTTTTT. The encoded protein is CAISESKSGTENTGELFF.

The sample holds a few counts of this clonotype. V gene TRBV4-3 combines with J gene TRBJ2-3, with 7 bases lining up with TRBD2. The junction had 9 bases not matched to a gene; V was cut back by 0 bases and J by 6 bases. This CDR3 contains 16 residues. CDR1 and CDR2 from the germline V gene are LGHNA and YSLEER. CDR3 residues: CASSQDRASGADTQYF. CDR3 sequence (DNA): TGCGCCAGCAGCCAAGATCGGGCTAGCGGAGCGGATACGCAGTATTTT.

The rearrangement links TRBV12-3 or TRBV12-4 to TRBJ2-7, with a tentative D call TRBD1 (5 bases). The CDR3 is 14 amino acids. V lost 3 bases and J 3 bases, leaving 12 bases between the germline ends. This chain's CDR3 is CASSLGRQGYEQYF. The CDR3 DNA reads as TGTGCCAGCAGTTTGGGCCGGCAGGGCTACGAGCAGTACTTC.

In its sample, this clonotype was seen a few times. The chain links TRBV4-3 to TRBJ2-1; 7 bases align to TRBD2. The CDR3 loop spans 16 amino acids. Per the germline V gene, CDR1 is LGHNA and CDR2 is YSLEER. Unmatched junction bases numbered 3, after V lost 1 base and J lost 0 bases. The DNA of the CDR3 is TGCGCCAGCAGCCAAGGACTAGCCGTCTCCTACAATGAGCAGTTCTTC. Amino acid sequence: CASSQGLAVSYNEQFF.

The chain uses TRBV14 and TRBJ2-3; D unresolved. The CDR3 consists of 15 residues. The V gene lost 1 base and the J gene lost 2 bases, with 10 bases spanning the gap. In germline, CDR1 is SGHDN, CDR2 FVKESK. DNA of the CDR3: TGTGCCAGCAGCCAAGGGCGCATGCCCACAGATACGCAGTATTTT. Protein: CASSQGRMPTDTQYF.

This clonotype was recorded many times. V is TRBV20-1 and J is TRBJ2-1, with D perhaps TRBD2 (5 bases). The V end was cut by 2 bases, the J end by 0 bases, with 8 bases between. The CDR3 is made up of 14 amino acids. Per germline, CDR1 DFQATT and CDR2 SNEGSKA (reference sequence). Here the CDR3 reads CSARYRGSYNEQFF. DNA of the CDR3: TGCAGTGCTAGATACCGGGGCTCCTACAATGAGCAGTTCTTC.

This clonotype was seen a few times. V is TRBV7-2 and J is TRBJ2-7; 8 nucleotides match TRBD2. Germline assignment: CDR1 SGHTA and CDR2 FQGNSA. This CDR3 has 14 amino acids. The junction had 9 bases not matched to a gene; V was cut back by 5 bases and J by 6 bases. The CDR3 sequence is CASSTSWTSFEQYF. CDR3 coding DNA: TGTGCCAGCAGCACCTCCTGGACTAGCTTCGAGCAGTACTTC.

V is TRBV28 and J is TRBJ2-7; possibly TRBD2 for D (5 bases). Trimming pared 6 bases from V and 2 bases from J, leaving 17 bases between. This CDR3 comprises 15 residues. Germline V gives CDR1 MDHEN, CDR2 SYDVKM. CDR3 sequence reads: CASSSLLQEAYEQYF. CDR3 nucleotides: TGTGCCAGCAGCTCCCTGTTGCAGGAGGCCTACGAGCAGTACTTC.

This clonotype was seen more than once but under ten times. The rearrangement joins TRBV28 to TRBJ1-2, with D possibly matching TRBD1 (6 bases). CDR1 is MDHEN and CDR2 is SYDVKM in the germline V gene. This CDR3 comprises 13 residues. V was trimmed by 9 bases and J by 4 bases, leaving 15 bases between them. The CDR3 DNA follows: TGTGCCAGTGCACGAGGGGGGGTCTATGGCTACACCTTC. It is translated as CASARGGVYGYTF.

This clonotype was recorded a few times. The chain couples TRBV11-1 to TRBJ2-1; no clear D. Germline loops: CDR1 SGHAT, CDR2 FQDESV (reference sequence). V was cut by 8 bases and J by 4 bases, with 12 bases left in between. There are 13 residues in the CDR3. The CDR3, as DNA: TGTGCCAGCGCCGCCATCCGGTACAATGAGCAGTTCTTC. It yields the protein CASAAIRYNEQFF.

This clonotype was recorded a few times. J is TRBJ1-1 and V is TRBV11-2, with a tentative D call TRBD1 (6 bases). This CDR3 region has 18 residues. Trimming removed 6 bases at V and 3 bases at J, with 26 bases between. Germline V lookup: CDR1 SGHAT, CDR2 FQNNGV. Here the CDR3 DNA reads TGTGCCAGCAGTCTAACAAATCAGGGGTTGGGTCGGGACACTGAAGCTTTCTTT. Translation: CASSLTNQGLGRDTEAFF.